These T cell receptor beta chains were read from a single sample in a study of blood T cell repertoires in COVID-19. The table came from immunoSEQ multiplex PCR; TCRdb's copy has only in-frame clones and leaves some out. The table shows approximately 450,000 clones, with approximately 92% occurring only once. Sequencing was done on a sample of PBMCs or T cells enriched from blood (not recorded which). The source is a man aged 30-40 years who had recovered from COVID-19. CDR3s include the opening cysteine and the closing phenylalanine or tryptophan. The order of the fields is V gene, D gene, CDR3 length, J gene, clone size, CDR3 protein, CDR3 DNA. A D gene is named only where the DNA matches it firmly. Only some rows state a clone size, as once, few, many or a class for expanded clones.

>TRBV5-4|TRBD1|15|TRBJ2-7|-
CASSPPDRNSYEQYF
TGTGCCAGCAGCCCTCCGGACAGGAACTCCTACGAGCAGTACTTC
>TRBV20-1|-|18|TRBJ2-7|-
CSASRARGKVIGRYEQYF
TGCAGTGCTAGTCGGGCCAGGGGAAAGGTAATAGGACGATACGAGCAGTACTTC
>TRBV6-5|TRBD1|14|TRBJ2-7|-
CASSPGTGFYEQYF
TGTGCCAGCAGTCCCGGGACAGGGTTCTACGAGCAGTACTTC
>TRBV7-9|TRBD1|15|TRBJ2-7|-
CASSFGRQGAYEQYF
TGTGCCAGCAGCTTTGGAAGACAGGGGGCTTACGAGCAGTACTTC
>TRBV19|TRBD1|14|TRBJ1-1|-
CASSMDRMNTEAFF
TGTGCCAGTAGTATGGACAGGATGAACACTGAAGCTTTCTTT
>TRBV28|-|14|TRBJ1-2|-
CASSYRSWRHGYTF
TGTGCCAGCAGTTACAGGTCTTGGCGCCATGGCTACACCTTC
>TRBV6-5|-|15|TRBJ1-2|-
CASSKLTGANYGYTF
TGTGCCAGCAGTAAACTAACAGGAGCTAACTATGGCTACACCTTC
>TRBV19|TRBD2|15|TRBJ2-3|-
CASARTSGRIGTQYF
TGTGCCAGCGCTCGGACTAGCGGGAGAATCGGTACGCAGTATTTT
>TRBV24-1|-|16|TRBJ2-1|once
CATSVTGSLSVNEQFF
TGTGCCACCAGTGTAACGGGAAGTTTAAGCGTAAATGAGCAGTTCTTC
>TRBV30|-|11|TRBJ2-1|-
CAWSRYNEQFF
TGTGCCTGGAGCAGGTACAATGAGCAGTTCTTC
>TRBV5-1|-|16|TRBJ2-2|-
CASSLVSVPNTGELFF
TGCGCCAGCAGCTTGGTTTCGGTCCCGAACACCGGGGAGCTGTTTTTT
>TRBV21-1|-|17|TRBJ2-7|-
CASSKPWTSVSSYEQYF
TGTGCCAGCAGCAAGCCATGGACTAGCGTAAGCTCCTACGAGCAGTACTTC
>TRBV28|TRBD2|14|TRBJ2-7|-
CASRGLATSYEQYF
TGTGCCAGCAGAGGACTAGCGACCTCCTACGAGCAGTACTTC
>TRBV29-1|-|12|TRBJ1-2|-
CSVAVIRYGYTF
TGCAGCGTTGCGGTAATCCGCTATGGCTACACCTTC
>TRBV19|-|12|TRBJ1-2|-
CASISSNYGYTF
TGTGCCAGTATCTCCTCTAACTATGGCTACACCTTC
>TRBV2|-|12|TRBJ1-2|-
CASTRTDYGYTF
TGTGCCAGCACCAGGACAGACTATGGCTACACCTTC
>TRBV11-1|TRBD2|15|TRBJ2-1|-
CASSLAPGLAGGQFF
TGTGCCAGCAGCTTAGCCCCTGGACTAGCGGGAGGGCAGTTCTTC
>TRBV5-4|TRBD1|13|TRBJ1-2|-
CASSQTGTDGYTF
TGTGCCAGCAGCCAGACAGGGACGGATGGCTACACCTTC
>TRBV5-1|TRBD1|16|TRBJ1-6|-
CASSAPVGQINSPLHF
TGCGCCAGCAGCGCGCCTGTGGGACAGATTAATTCACCCCTCCACTTT
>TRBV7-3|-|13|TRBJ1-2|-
CASSRHRDIDYTF
TGTGCCAGCAGCCGGCACCGGGACATAGACTACACCTTC
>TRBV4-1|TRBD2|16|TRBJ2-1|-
CASSSPGLAGNNEQFF
TGCGCCAGCAGCTCCCCCGGCCTAGCGGGAAACAATGAGCAGTTCTTC
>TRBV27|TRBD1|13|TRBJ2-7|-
CASSSGGTGVSSF
TGTGCCAGCAGTTCCGGGGGGACAGGGGTCTCTTCCTTC
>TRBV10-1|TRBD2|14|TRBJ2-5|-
CASSELVAGETQYF
TGCGCCAGCAGTGAGTTGGTAGCGGGGGAGACCCAGTACTTC
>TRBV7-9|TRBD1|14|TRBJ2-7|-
CASTKTGGDYEQYF
TGTGCCAGCACAAAGACAGGGGGGGACTACGAGCAGTACTTC